Below, 22 T cell receptor beta chains from the same sample are listed, as sequenced in a study of shared clonotypes between healthy human individuals. Repertoires were generated with immunoSEQ multiplex PCR, while TCRdb's copy carries only in-frame clones and drops some. The repertoire includes roughly 500,000 clones, about four fifths of them detected once, and over 10% sits in the top ten. Material for sequencing was PBMCs. These receptors came from a woman in her thirties or forties in good health. Some clones in this sample may be carry-over from other donors' samples.

Note on this clone: Different DNA sequences within this sample yield the same CDR3. This chain uses TRBV18 with TRBJ2-3; weak D call: TRBD1 (6 bases). V lost 3 bases and J 0 bases, leaving 10 bases between the germline ends. Germline CDR1 is KGHSH and CDR2 is LQKENI. This CDR3 is built from 15 residues. The CDR3 loop reads CASSPRTDSTDTQYF. The CDR3 DNA is TGTGCCAGCTCACCTAGGACAGATAGCACAGATACGCAGTATTTT.

The chain combines TRBV11-2 with TRBJ1-2, with D perhaps TRBD1 (6 bases). Trimming removed 4 bases at V and 4 bases at J, with 13 bases between. The CDR3 runs 14 residues. CDR1 is SGHAT and CDR2 is FQNNGV in the germline V gene. The CDR3 is CASSSNRAPYGYTF. CDR3 in DNA: TGTGCCAGCAGCTCCAACAGGGCCCCCTATGGCTACACCTTC.

J is TRBJ2-1 and V is TRBV19; possible D gene TRBD2, 5 bases. Germline V gives CDR1 LNHDA, CDR2 SQIVND (reference sequence). Trimming removed 2 bases from V and 5 bases from J, with 13 bases in between. This CDR3 has 15 amino acids. The CDR3 reads CASSIFLVSDNEQFF. The CDR3 DNA sequence: TGTGCCAGTAGTATATTCCTAGTTAGCGACAATGAGCAGTTCTTC.

This sequence joins TRBV19 and TRBJ2-7, with TRBD2 identical over 8 bases. The ends lost 6 bases at V and 3 bases at J; junction bases unmatched: 7. The CDR3 consists of 14 residues. Germline V CDR1 and CDR2: LNHDA, SQIVND (reference sequence). The CDR3 DNA follows: TGTGCCAGTAGCAGCGGGGGCTCGTTCTACGAGCAGTACTTC. As protein: CASSSGGSFYEQYF.

In nucleotides, the CDR3 is TGTGCCAGCAGCTTACGACTAGCCATGAGAGAGCAGTACTTC. This encodes CASSLRLAMREQYF. The genes are TRBV7-2 and TRBJ2-7, with TRBD2 matching over 7 bases. Germline lookup yields CDR1 SGHTA and CDR2 FQGNSA. J was trimmed by 7 bases and V by 2 bases; bases with no gene match: 8. The CDR3 spans 14 residues.

The chain combines TRBV2 with TRBJ1-1; 7 bases fit TRBD1. The CDR3 length is 12 residues. V lost 8 bases, J lost 12 bases, and 12 bases stayed unmatched. Germline V gives CDR1 SNHLY, CDR2 FYNNEI. CDR3 residues: CASRPQGDWTFF. CDR3 in DNA: TGTGCCAGCCGCCCTCAGGGGGATTGGACTTTCTTT.

This chain joins TRBV6-1 and TRBJ2-3; 7 nucleotides match TRBD1. This CDR3 spans 15 amino acids. From germline, CDR1 is MNHNS and CDR2 SASEGT. Trimming took 1 base from V and 2 from J; bases not matched to a gene: 3. The CDR3 bases are TGTGCCAGCAGTGAAGGGACAGGTCCCACAGATACGCAGTATTTT. It encodes CASSEGTGPTDTQYF.

The gene calls are TRBV9 and TRBJ1-5; the D is unclear. This CDR3 contains 13 residues. Per germline, CDR1 SGDLS and CDR2 YYNGEE. V was cut by 2 bases and J by 7 bases, with 10 bases left in between. Here the CDR3 reads CASSVGYGQPQHF. DNA of the CDR3: TGTGCCAGCAGCGTCGGATACGGCCAGCCCCAGCATTTT.

This clone appeared a few times. V and J are TRBV19 and TRBJ2-7, with D perhaps TRBD2 (6 bases). Trimming took off 2 bases at V and 3 bases at J, with 14 bases between the two ends. Germline CDR1 LNHDA, CDR2 SQIVND (reference sequence). The CDR3 spans 15 residues. CDR3 residues: CASSIMASANYEQYF. The CDR3 nucleotides read TGTGCCAGTAGTATAATGGCTAGCGCGAACTACGAGCAGTACTTC.

A remark on this clone: The same CDR3 is also encoded by other DNA sequences in this sample. The chain couples TRBV6-1 to TRBJ2-1; the D gene is possibly TRBD1 (6 bases). Trimming stripped 4 bases from V and 0 bases from J, with 7 bases between. Germline V gives CDR1 MNHNS, CDR2 SASEGT. CDR3 size: 14 residues. CDR3 coding DNA: TGTGCCAGCAGTGGGACAGACTCCTACAATGAGCAGTTCTTC. It is translated as CASSGTDSYNEQFF.

This chain connects TRBV27 to TRBJ2-1; no firm D call. From germline, CDR1 is MNHEY and CDR2 SMNVEV (reference sequence). Between the trimmed V and J ends, which lost 9 bases and 2 bases, there was a span of 11 bases. The CDR3 has 13 residues. The DNA for the CDR3 is TGTGCCAGTTCGAAACGGGCCTACAATGAGCAGTTCTTC. Its protein is CASSKRAYNEQFF.

This clone was observed a handful of times. This rearrangement joins TRBV28 to TRBJ2-6; TRBD1 matches at 9 bases. Germline assignment: CDR1 MDHEN and CDR2 SYDVKM. CDR3 size: 15 residues. V trimming: 6 bases; J trimming: 3 bases; junction bases outside the gene matches: 3. CDR3 bases: TGTGCCAGCAGCAACAGGGGGCTTGGGGCCAACGTCCTGACTTTC. Encoded protein: CASSNRGLGANVLTF.

On this clone: A far larger clone is a single base away, which makes a read error likely. Other DNA sequences in this specimen translate into the identical CDR3. The CDR3 region is CASSRQGYEQYF. The CDR3, as DNA: TGTGCCAGCAGTCGACAGGGCTACGAGCAGTACTTC. This chain connects TRBV6-6 to TRBJ2-7; 7 bases line up with TRBD1. The CDR3 has 12 residues. The V gene end was trimmed by 5 bases and the J gene end by 3 bases; junction bases not matched to a gene: 1. In germline, CDR1 is MNHNY, CDR2 SVGAGI (reference sequence).

This chain uses TRBV19 with TRBJ2-3; 9 nucleotides line up with TRBD1. The junction had 7 bases not matched to a gene; V was cut back by 3 bases and J by 0 bases. Germline loops: CDR1 LNHDA, CDR2 SQIVND (reference sequence). CDR3 length: 17 amino acids. The CDR3 nucleotides are TGTGCCAGTAGTATCTCCGGGACAGGGTGGAGCACAGATACGCAGTATTTT. This translates into CASSISGTGWSTDTQYF. Full variable domain (rest looked up from reference TRBV19 and TRBJ2-3): DGGITQSPKYLFRKEGQNVTLSCEQNLNHDAMYWYRQDPGQGLRLIYYSQIVNDFQKGDIAEGYSVSREKKESFPLTVTSAQKNPTAFYLCASSISGTGWSTDTQYFGPGTRLTVL.

This clone occurred a few times. The chain joins TRBV7-2 to TRBJ1-1; 9 bases are a match to TRBD1. CDR3 length equals 15 residues. Trimming removed 3 bases from V and 3 bases from J; junction bases left unmatched: 5. CDR1 is SGHTA, CDR2 FQGNSA, per germline. The DNA for the CDR3 is TGTGCCAGCAGCTTGGGGACAGGGTCGTACACTGAAGCTTTCTTT. Translating it yields CASSLGTGSYTEAFF.

A word on this clone: Possible read error: a much larger clone is one base away. The chain has TRBV7-9 and TRBJ2-3; D is ambiguous. The CDR3 consists of 13 residues. Trimming left V 0 bases short and J 2 bases short, with 3 bases between. The germline CDR1 and CDR2 sequences are SEHNR and FQNEAQ (reference sequence). CDR3 region: CASSLANTDTQYF. The DNA for the CDR3 is TGTGCCAGCAGCTTAGCGAACACAGATACGCAGTATTTT.

CDR3 coding DNA: TGTGCCAGCAGCCACTCGTTTAGGGCTTATGCTTTACTAGCCAAAAACATTCAGTACTTC. As protein: CASSHSFRAYALLAKNIQYF. This sequence joins TRBV7-7 and TRBJ2-4; D ambiguous. Looked up from germline, CDR1 is SSHAT and CDR2 is FNYEAQ (reference sequence). The CDR3 is 20 residues long. The germline V and J ends were trimmed by 5 bases and 0 bases, with 26 bases remaining between them.

The chain recombines TRBV30 with TRBJ1-5; D call uncertain. The CDR3 totals 15 residues. Germline CDR1 is GTSNPN and CDR2 is SVGIG (reference sequence). The V gene lost 1 base and the J gene lost 0 bases, with 10 bases spanning the gap. CDR3 residues: CAWSGVPFSNQPQHF. In DNA, the CDR3 is TGTGCCTGGAGTGGGGTTCCGTTTAGCAATCAGCCCCAGCATTTT.

The gene calls are TRBV7-9 and TRBJ2-7, with 10 bases identical to TRBD2. The CDR3 is 16 amino acids. The V and J ends lost 3 bases and 5 bases, in that order; junction bases with no gene match: 10. Per the germline V gene, CDR1 is SEHNR and CDR2 is FQNEAQ (reference sequence). CDR3 sequence: CASSFFGGTSAHEQYF. CDR3 DNA sequence: TGTGCCAGCAGCTTTTTTGGCGGGACTAGCGCCCACGAGCAGTACTTC.

V and J are TRBV5-1 and TRBJ2-6; unclear D gene. The germline gives CDR1 SGHRS, CDR2 YFSETQ. The CDR3 sequence is 11 residues long. The V end was cut by 0 bases, the J end by 12 bases, with 4 bases between. CDR3: CASSLDSVLTF. The CDR3 DNA reads as TGCGCCAGCAGCTTGGATTCCGTCCTGACTTTC.

This clone was counted a few times. This chain uses TRBV5-6 with TRBJ1-6, with TRBD1 identical over 10 bases. J gave up 8 bases and V 3 bases, and 8 bases lay outside the gene matches. The CDR3 spans 16 residues. Germline V lookup: CDR1 SGHDT, CDR2 YYEEEE. This CDR3 is CASSYWTGGWYSPLHF. The CDR3 region has the DNA TGTGCCAGCAGCTACTGGACAGGGGGTTGGTATTCACCCCTCCACTTT.

The V gene is TRBV4-1, the J gene TRBJ1-1, with D hard to call. Per the germline V gene, CDR1 is MGHRA and CDR2 is YSYEKL. Between the trimmed V and J ends, which lost 3 bases and 0 bases, there was a span of 14 bases. This CDR3 comprises 16 residues. CDR3 loop: CASSQPTGRVNTEAFF. CDR3 nucleotide sequence: TGCGCCAGCAGCCAGCCCACCGGACGGGTGAACACTGAAGCTTTCTTT.